This T cell receptor beta chain was captured in a study of T cell responses to AZD1222 COVID-19 vaccine. This clone has more than one count but fewer than ten. The data were produced by immunoSEQ multiplex PCR, yet TCRdb's version contains in-frame clones alone and is incomplete. This sample has about 120,000 clones; approximately 90% occur once, and the top ten carry more than 1.5%. Trimming shortened V by 6 bases and J by 3 bases, and 11 bases separated the two germline ends. The CDR3 is 13 residues long. From germline, CDR1 is MNHEY and CDR2 SVGAGI. This specimen was peripheral blood, taken 28 days after the second AZD1222 dose. The rearrangement uses TRBV6-5 and TRBJ1-1; D not resolved. The origin of this receptor is an adult who received the AZD1222 COVID-19 vaccine. The CDR3 region has the DNA TGTGCCAGCAGCCGGGAATTGTACACTGAAGCTTTCTTT. Protein: CASSRELYTEAFF.